The rows below give T cell receptor beta chains drawn from one sample of a study of yellow fever vaccine responses in identical twins. From the RT-PCR reads, TCRdb called clonotypes with MiXCR, one entry per CDR3 protein. Of roughly 3,200 distinct CDR3 sequences detected, about 79% appear once; the ten largest clones hold 5.5% to 6.5%. The material sequenced was T cells from blood (PBMCs), unsorted or a sorted subset (not recorded which), taken before or after yellow fever vaccination (not recorded which). All receptors derive from a woman between 18 and 30 years old who received the yellow fever vaccine. Each CDR3 is given with its conserved first and last residue. D genes are given only for firm matches. The size of a clone is reported for some rows only, either as once, few or many, or as a class for expanded clones.

j_call | d_call | v_call | clone_size | cdr3_aa | cdr3_nt
TRBJ1-1 | - | TRBV4-1 | few | CASSRTNMAPEAFF | TGCGCCAGCAGCCGCACCAACATGGCGCCTGAAGCTTTCTTT
TRBJ2-2 | TRBD2 | TRBV11-1 | - | CASSLLGGTNTGELFF | TGTGCCAGCAGCTTACTCGGGGGGACGAACACCGGGGAGCTGTTTTTT
TRBJ1-6 | - | TRBV2 | - | CARRETVPDSPLHF | TGTGCCAGAAGGGAGACAGTCCCCGATTCACCCCTCCACTTT
TRBJ2-5 | - | TRBV7-8 | - | CASSLADVETQYF | TGTGCCAGCAGCTTAGCCGATGTGGAGACCCAGTACTTC
TRBJ1-2 | - | TRBV11-1 | - | CASSLGQGLYGYTF | TGTGCCAGCAGCTTAGGCCAGGGGCTCTATGGCTACACCTTC
TRBJ2-7 | - | TRBV3-1 | - | CASSPSPLTDEQYF | TGTGCCAGCAGCCCCAGTCCCCTTACGGACGAGCAGTACTTC
TRBJ2-7 | TRBD2 | TRBV29-1 | - | CSVATGRSYEQYF | TGCAGCGTTGCTACCGGGAGGTCCTACGAGCAGTACTTC
TRBJ2-7 | - | TRBV7-6 | - | CASSLRESIYEQYF | TGTGCCAGCAGCCTGAGGGAGAGCATCTACGAGCAGTACTTC
TRBJ1-5 | TRBD1 | TRBV12-3/TRBV12-4 | - | CASSSTGVSNQPQHF | TGTGCCAGCAGCTCGACAGGGGTGAGTAATCAGCCCCAGCATTTT
TRBJ1-1 | - | TRBV11-1 | - | CASSLLQPMNTEAFF | TGTGCCAGCAGCTTACTACAGCCCATGAACACTGAAGCTTTCTTT
TRBJ2-5 | - | TRBV4-2 | few | CASSQDLESWETQYF | TGTGCCAGCAGCCAAGATTTGGAAAGCTGGGAGACCCAGTACTTC